A single sample is the source of the 26 T cell receptor beta chains below, sequenced in a study of human T cells and chemical hapten exposure. Time point noted: pre-sensitization, week 0. Treatment here: therapeutic diphenylcyclopropenone sensitization with weekly scalp DPC. TCRdb processed the RACE reads anew with MiXCR; each CDR3 protein has one entry. The data contain 270,000 or so distinct CDR3 sequences, just under 8% of them seen just once; the ten biggest clones take up around 1.2%. The input for sequencing was whole blood, taken in connection with sensitization to the hapten diphenylcyclopropenone (DPC). The source of these receptors is a man aged 18 to 30 with alopecia areata. Some clones in this sample may be carry-over from other donors' samples.

The chain is built from TRBV7-8 and TRBJ2-1; 11 nucleotides agree with TRBD1. V dropped 5 bases and J dropped 5; count of bases not matched to a gene: 11. The germline V gene encodes CDR1 SGHVS and CDR2 FQNEAQ. The CDR3 spans 17 residues. For the CDR3, the DNA is TGTGCCAGCAGCCCACACCGCCGGGACAGGGGGAACAATGAGCAGTTCTTC. Translating it yields CASSPHRRDRGNNEQFF.

This clonotype was seen only a few times. This rearrangement joins TRBV5-1 to TRBJ1-3, with D perhaps TRBD1 (6 bases). V gave up 4 bases and J gave up 0 bases, with 11 bases separating them. This CDR3 contains 15 residues. Germline-derived CDR1 and CDR2 are SGHRS and YFSETQ. The chain's CDR3 is CASSPGDGSGNTIYF. DNA for the CDR3: TGCGCCAGCAGCCCAGGGGACGGCTCTGGAAACACCATATATTTT.

The V and J genes are TRBV5-1 and TRBJ1-1; 8 nucleotides match TRBD1. Per the germline V gene, CDR1 is SGHRS and CDR2 is YFSETQ. V shed 1 base, J shed 7 bases, and the junction held 6 bases outside the gene matches. This CDR3 spans 14 amino acids. CDR3 sequence: CASSLTGQGSEAFF. In nucleotides, the CDR3 is TGCGCCAGCAGCTTGACCGGACAGGGAAGTGAAGCTTTCTTT.

This clonotype was counted between two and nine times. V gene TRBV6-5 combines with J gene TRBJ1-1, with 8 positions matching TRBD1. CDR1 is MNHEY and CDR2 is SVGAGI in the germline V gene. Germline trimming cut 0 bases from V and 4 bases from J; bases unmatched to any gene: 1. The CDR3 has 14 residues. The CDR3 loop is CASSYSTGATEAFF. The CDR3 nucleotides are TGTGCCAGCAGTTACTCGACAGGGGCCACTGAAGCTTTCTTT.

In its sample, this clonotype was seen a few times. J is TRBJ2-1 and V is TRBV11-2; D not resolved. The CDR3 totals 12 residues. The V gene lost 4 bases and the J gene lost 8 bases, with 9 bases spanning the gap. Germline V lookup: CDR1 SGHAT, CDR2 FQNNGV. The CDR3 loop reads CASSSPRHEQFF. The DNA for the CDR3 is TGTGCCAGCAGCTCCCCCCGTCATGAGCAGTTCTTC.

This sequence joins TRBV6-6 and TRBJ1-1; D call uncertain. The CDR3 is made up of 13 amino acids. The germline gives CDR1 MNHNY, CDR2 SVGAGI (reference sequence). Deletions cut 5 bases from V and 3 bases from J, with 10 bases between. The CDR3 nucleotides read TGTGCCAGCAGTCGAAGGTGGGACACTGAAGCTTTCTTT. Encoded protein: CASSRRWDTEAFF.

This clonotype was seen ten or more times. The chain joins TRBV7-2 to TRBJ2-5, with unresolved D. V gave up 1 base and J gave up 1 base, with 4 bases separating them. This CDR3 is 13 amino acids long. Germline V lookup: CDR1 SGHTA, CDR2 FQGNSA. CDR3 amino acids: CASSLDPQETQYF. CDR3 DNA sequence: TGTGCCAGCAGCTTAGACCCCCAAGAGACCCAGTACTTC.

This clonotype was seen only a few times. This chain joins TRBV3-1 and TRBJ2-1; D uncertain. CDR1 and CDR2 (germline): LGHDT, YNNKEL (reference sequence). The V gene lost 1 base and the J gene lost 8 bases, with 12 bases spanning the gap. This CDR3 is 14 amino acids long. The CDR3 spells CASSQVHTPYEQFF. As DNA, the CDR3 is TGTGCCAGCAGCCAAGTTCACACTCCCTATGAGCAGTTCTTC.

The chain employs TRBV18 and TRBJ1-2; 7 positions agree with TRBD1. The CDR3 is made up of 14 amino acids. Trimming cost V 1 base and J 6 bases; bases outside gene matches: 5. CDR1 is KGHSH, CDR2 LQKENI, per germline. DNA of the CDR3: TGTGCCAGCTCACCACTAGGGACAGAACATGGCTACACCTTC. It specifies CASSPLGTEHGYTF.

V gene TRBV5-5 combines with J gene TRBJ1-5; the D gene is possibly TRBD1 (5 bases). V was clipped by 4 bases and J by 5 bases, with 16 bases between them. Germline V gene sequence: CDR1 SGHKS, CDR2 YYEKEE (reference sequence). The CDR3 has 15 amino acids. CDR3 residues: CASSGGLYRDQPQHF. The CDR3 region has the DNA TGTGCCAGCAGCGGGGGACTGTATAGAGATCAGCCCCAGCATTTT. Full variable domain (remainder filled in from reference TRBV5-5 and TRBJ1-5): DAGVTQSPTHLIKTRGQQVTLRCSPISGHKSVSWYQQVLGQGPQFIFQYYEKEERGRGNFPDRFSARQFPNYSSELNVNALLLGDSALYLCASSGGLYRDQPQHFGDGTRLSIL.

This clonotype was observed at least ten times. J is TRBJ2-7 and V is TRBV6-2 or TRBV6-3; 9 nucleotides match TRBD1. The V gene end was trimmed by 5 bases and the J gene end by 0 bases; junction bases not matched to a gene: 11. The CDR3 has 17 amino acids. CDR1 is MNHEY, CDR2 SVGEGT, per germline. The CDR3 bases are TGTGCCAGCAGTCAACCCGGGACAGGGCGCAGCTCCTACGAGCAGTACGTC. Translation gives CASSQPGTGRSSYEQYV.

This clonotype has a count of ten or more. A read error may account for a junction end that differs from germline. The chain combines TRBV7-9 with TRBJ1-1; no definite D call. CDR1 is SEHNR and CDR2 is FQNEAQ in the germline V gene (reference sequence). The CDR3 extends over 13 amino acids. The DNA for the CDR3 is TGCGCCAGCAGCTTCCGGGAGAACACTGAAGCTTTCTTT. This codes for CASSFRENTEAFF.

The chain joins TRBV5-1 to TRBJ2-5; TRBD1 agrees at 9 bases. The CDR3 consists of 14 residues. V gave up 4 bases and J gave up 2 bases; unmatched junction bases: 3. Per the germline V gene, CDR1 is SGHRS and CDR2 is YFSETQ. The CDR3 sequence: CASSVGQGQETQYF. CDR3 nucleotide sequence: TGCGCCAGCAGCGTGGGACAGGGACAAGAGACCCAGTACTTC.

The rearrangement links TRBV20-1 to TRBJ1-2; D gene unclear. CDR3 length: 10 residues. In germline, CDR1 is DFQATT, CDR2 SNEGSKA (reference sequence). The V end lost 6 bases, the J end lost 0 bases, and 2 bases lay between the germline ends. The CDR3 coding sequence is TGCAGTGCCCCTAACTATGGCTACACCTTC. It codes for CSAPNYGYTF.

The J gene is TRBJ1-1, the V gene TRBV5-1; D gene unclear. CDR1 is SGHRS and CDR2 is YFSETQ in the germline V gene. V gave up 4 bases and J gave up 6 bases, with 13 bases separating them. CDR3 length: 13 residues. The CDR3, as DNA: TGCGCCAGCAGCCTATTGTGGACCTCTGAAGCTTTCTTT. This gives the protein CASSLLWTSEAFF. The full variable domain, its missing parts supplied by reference TRBV5-1 and TRBJ1-1, is KAGVTQTPRYLIKTRGQQVTLSCSPISGHRSVSWYQQTPGQGLQFLFEYFSETQRNKGNFPGRFSGRQFSNSRSEMNVSTLELGDSALYLCASSLLWTSEAFFGQGTRLTVV.

This chain connects TRBV29-1 to TRBJ1-1; possible D gene TRBD1, 5 bases. The CDR3 consists of 13 residues. Trimming took off 4 bases at V and 4 bases at J, with 13 bases between the two ends. CDR1 SQVTM and CDR2 ANQGSEA come from the germline V gene. In DNA form, the CDR3 reads TGCAGCGTTGTCAGGGCGAGTGGCACTGAAGCTTTCTTT. It yields the protein CSVVRASGTEAFF.

This clonotype was seen only a few times. V and J are TRBV20-1 and TRBJ2-7, with TRBD2 matching 12 bases. The germline CDR1 and CDR2 sequences are DFQATT and SNEGSKA (reference sequence). There are 14 residues in the CDR3. V dropped 6 bases and J dropped 1; count of bases not matched to a gene: 4. Here the CDR3 reads CSAQTSGGSYEQYF. CDR3 in DNA: TGCAGTGCCCAGACTAGCGGGGGTTCCTACGAGCAGTACTTC.

This clonotype has a handful of counts. The chain joins TRBV20-1 to TRBJ1-5; maybe TRBD1 (5 bases). V lost 8 bases, J lost 8 bases, and 22 bases lay in between. There are 14 residues in the CDR3. Germline assignment: CDR1 DFQATT and CDR2 SNEGSKA (reference sequence). In DNA, the CDR3 is TGCAGTACCCAGGGTTATGGCTATTTGGAGCCCCAGCATTTT. Protein product: CSTQGYGYLEPQHF.

The rearrangement links TRBV5-1 to TRBJ2-5, with 8 bases lining up with TRBD1. CDR1 is SGHRS, CDR2 YFSETQ, per germline. V gave up 0 bases and J gave up 4 bases; unmatched junction bases: 8. This CDR3 contains 16 residues. The CDR3 DNA reads TGCGCCAGCAGCTTGGGACAGGGGCTATGGGGAGAGACCCAGTACTTC. It translates to CASSLGQGLWGETQYF.

This chain connects TRBV7-8 to TRBJ2-3; 12 nucleotides match TRBD2. CDR1 SGHVS and CDR2 FQNEAQ come from the germline V gene. The CDR3 is 16 residues long. Trimming at V came to 5 bases and at J to 4 bases, leaving 7 bases not matched to a gene. CDR3 sequence (DNA): TGTGCCAGCAGCCCTGGTAGACTAGCGGGGGCAGATACGCAGTATTTT. This sequence encodes CASSPGRLAGADTQYF.

The rearrangement links TRBV5-1 to TRBJ1-3, with TRBD1 matching over 7 bases. The V gene end was trimmed by 0 bases and the J gene end by 4 bases; junction bases not matched to a gene: 7. This CDR3 has 16 amino acids. The germline CDR1 and CDR2 sequences are SGHRS and YFSETQ. DNA of the CDR3: TGCGCCAGCAGCTTGGGAATGACAGGGCAAGGAAACACCATATATTTT. Protein sequence: CASSLGMTGQGNTIYF.

The V call is TRBV4-1, the J call TRBJ1-5, with D tentatively TRBD1 (5 bases). This CDR3 is 15 amino acids long. Trimming took off 3 bases at V and 4 bases at J, with 13 bases between the two ends. From germline, CDR1 is MGHRA and CDR2 YSYEKL. The CDR3 protein is CASSHTGTQNQPQHF. The CDR3, as DNA: TGCGCCAGCAGCCATACCGGGACCCAAAATCAGCCCCAGCATTTT.

CDR3 coding DNA: TGTGCCAGCAGTTACGGCTATGAGAACACCGGGGAGCTGTTTTTT. It yields the protein CASSYGYENTGELFF. The chain joins TRBV6-2 or TRBV6-3 to TRBJ2-2; no firm D call. The CDR3 runs 15 residues. Looked up from germline, CDR1 is MNHEY and CDR2 is SVGEGT. Trimming removed 2 bases from V and 1 base from J, with 8 bases in between.

This clonotype was counted only a few times. The V and J genes are TRBV7-9 and TRBJ2-1, with 9 bases that match TRBD1. V was pared by 5 bases and J by 4 bases, with 9 bases of the junction left unmatched. This CDR3 is built from 16 residues. Germline values: CDR1 SEHNR, CDR2 FQNEAQ (reference sequence). CDR3 bases: TGTGCCAGCAGCCAAAATCTCGGGACAGGGTACAATGAGCAGTTCTTC. As protein: CASSQNLGTGYNEQFF.

In this sample, this clonotype turned up many times. The chain combines TRBV20-1 with TRBJ1-6, with D possibly TRBD1 on 6 matching bases. Trimming took off 2 bases at V and 7 bases at J, with 15 bases between the two ends. Germline V CDR1 and CDR2: DFQATT, SNEGSKA (reference sequence). The CDR3 spans 15 residues. The CDR3, as DNA: TGCAGTGCTAGATCGACAGGTAGTCTAAATTCACCCCTCCACTTT. Translation gives CSARSTGSLNSPLHF.

This clonotype was seen many times. The chain joins TRBV28 to TRBJ1-6; D is unclear. Looked up from germline, CDR1 is MDHEN and CDR2 is SYDVKM. This CDR3 is built from 16 residues. The V end was cut by 5 bases, the J end by 1 base, with 12 bases between. CDR3 residues: CASSRRTASYNSPLHF. The CDR3 nucleotides are TGTGCCAGCAGTCGTCGTACAGCTTCCTATAATTCACCCCTCCACTTT.